These 26 T cell receptor beta chains came from one sample sequenced in a study of neoadjuvant anti-PD-1 for oral cavity cancer (dated by TCRdb to 2020 to 2022). What this sample's time point label stands for: before neoadjuvant nivolumab. Library preparation was by the immunoSEQ multiplex PCR assay. TCRdb took over this immuneACCESS table, retaining in-frame rearrangements with V and J assigned. Such tables are incomplete; in checked studies, under half of the missing clones stem from an unresolved V gene, and the remainder is unexplained. The sample data list some 14,000 clones, and about 70% of these were observed just once. 2% to 2.5% of the sample comes from the top ten. Here the sequenced sample was PBMCs, taken before nivolumab (anti-PD-1) treatment. Receptors were obtained from a person between 35 and 79 years old with oral cavity squamous cell carcinoma.

This sequence joins TRBV10-1 and TRBJ2-5; maybe TRBD1 (5 bases). Trimming took 0 bases from V and 3 from J, leaving 14 bases between them. The CDR3 totals 16 residues. Germline loops: CDR1 WNHNN, CDR2 SYGVQD (reference sequence). In DNA form, the CDR3 reads TGCGCCAGCAGTGAGTCTGGCGGCAGGGCCAAAGAGACCCAGTACTTC. It is translated as CASSESGGRAKETQYF.

This chain links TRBV29-1 with TRBJ1-2, with TRBD1 identical over 10 bases. The CDR3 spans 15 residues. CDR1 is SQVTM and CDR2 is ANQGSEA in the germline V gene. J lost 1 base, V lost 5 bases, and 7 bases had no gene match. CDR3 in DNA: TGCAGCGTTCCGGGACAGGGGATCGTTAACTATGGCTACACCTTC. This encodes CSVPGQGIVNYGYTF.

In this sample, this clone turned up a few times. The chain employs TRBV20-1 and TRBJ1-1; no clear D. Trimming stripped 6 bases from V and 8 bases from J, with 10 bases between. This CDR3 has 10 amino acids. The germline gives CDR1 DFQATT, CDR2 SNEGSKA (reference sequence). The CDR3 bases are TGCAGTGCAGCAAACTTAGAAGCTTTCTTT. Translating it yields CSAANLEAFF.

This clone has just one count. The chain carries TRBV14 and TRBJ2-2; D is unclear. Germline V CDR1 and CDR2: SGHDN, FVKESK. There are 17 residues in the CDR3. Trimming took off 2 bases at V and 5 bases at J, with 18 bases between the two ends. CDR3 coding DNA: TGTGCCAGCAGCCAAAAAACCCCGGCAGTTTTTACCGGGGAGCTGTTTTTT. Its translation: CASSQKTPAVFTGELFF.

Only a few counts were recorded for this clone. This chain uses TRBV19 with TRBJ1-1; D unresolved. Germline assignment: CDR1 LNHDA and CDR2 SQIVND (reference sequence). The CDR3 consists of 12 residues. The V and J ends lost 6 bases and 1 base respectively, with 6 bases between them. As DNA, the CDR3 is TGTGCCAGTAGGAGACCGAACACTGAAGCTTTCTTT. It specifies CASRRPNTEAFF.

This clone was detected once. This sequence joins TRBV5-8 and TRBJ2-7, with D tentatively TRBD2 (6 bases). Trimming stripped 4 bases from V and 4 bases from J, with 12 bases between. Germline V gene sequence: CDR1 SGHTS, CDR2 YDEGEE. The CDR3 runs 13 residues. The CDR3 loop is CASSTRDFYEQYF. The CDR3, as DNA: TGTGCCAGCAGCACCCGGGACTTTTACGAGCAGTACTTC.

This clone has a handful of counts. The V and J genes are TRBV6-6 and TRBJ1-1, with 7 bases matching TRBD1. CDR1 is MNHNY and CDR2 is SVGAGI in the germline V gene (reference sequence). J gave up 3 bases and V 8 bases, and 6 bases lay outside the gene matches. This CDR3 has 13 amino acids. The CDR3 DNA reads as TGTGCCAGCCTCGACAGGGCCCACACTGAAGCTTTCTTT. Its protein is CASLDRAHTEAFF.

The chain has TRBV19 and TRBJ1-5; 8 bases map to TRBD1. After removal of 3 bases from V and 1 base from J, the junction contained 5 bases not matched to a gene. Germline loops: CDR1 LNHDA, CDR2 SQIVND (reference sequence). This CDR3 region has 16 residues. Here the CDR3 DNA reads TGTGCCAGTAGTATGCCCGACAGGGGAAGCAATCAGCCCCAGCATTTT. Translating it yields CASSMPDRGSNQPQHF.

This clone was seen a single time. The chain joins TRBV4-1 to TRBJ1-1; no firm D call. The CDR3 is 16 residues long. V shed 0 bases and J shed 1 base, with 12 bases lying between them. Germline V gene lookup returns CDR1 MGHRA and CDR2 YSYEKL. CDR3 residues: CASSQDWSVQNTEAFF. The CDR3, as DNA: TGCGCCAGCAGCCAAGATTGGTCGGTTCAGAACACTGAAGCTTTCTTT.

J is TRBJ2-7 and V is TRBV5-4; TRBD1 matches 11 bases. Trimming removed 4 bases from V and 2 bases from J; junction bases left unmatched: 8. This CDR3 comprises 16 residues. Per germline, CDR1 SGHNT and CDR2 YYREEE (reference sequence). CDR3 nucleotide sequence: TGTGCCAGCAGCCTTCCCCAGGGACAGGGGGCCTACGAGCAGTACTTC. It translates to CASSLPQGQGAYEQYF.

The CDR3 is CSVVGYQNTGELFF. The CDR3, as DNA: TGCAGCGTTGTCGGCTACCAGAACACCGGGGAGCTGTTTTTT. The chain joins TRBV29-1 to TRBJ2-2; no clear D. The CDR3 sequence is 14 residues long. V lost 4 bases and J 1 base, leaving 10 bases between the germline ends. In germline, CDR1 is SQVTM, CDR2 ANQGSEA.

This clone occurred a few times. The chain recombines TRBV7-6 with TRBJ2-7, with 9 bases identical to TRBD2. Trimming removed 1 base from V and 5 bases from J; junction bases left unmatched: 9. The CDR3 covers 16 residues. From germline, CDR1 is SGHVS and CDR2 FNYEAQ. In nucleotides, the CDR3 is TGTGCCAGCAGCTTAGAGGATAGCGGGAGTGAAAACGAGCAGTACTTC. Amino acid sequence: CASSLEDSGSENEQYF. The whole variable domain, remainder taken from reference TRBV7-6 and TRBJ2-7, is GAGVSQSPRYKVTKRGQDVALRCDPISGHVSLYWYRQALGQGPEFLTYFNYEAQQDKSGLPNDRFSAERPEGSISTLTIQRTEQRDSAMYRCASSLEDSGSENEQYFGPGTRLTVT.

The chain joins TRBV11-3 to TRBJ2-1; maybe TRBD2 (5 bases). The CDR3 extends over 15 amino acids. Germline V gene data show CDR1 as SGHNT and CDR2 as YENEEA. Trimming removed 5 bases at V and 0 bases at J, with 11 bases between. The chain's CDR3 is CASSLTRVSYNEQFF. The CDR3 coding sequence is TGTGCCAGCAGCCTCACTAGAGTCTCCTACAATGAGCAGTTCTTC.

The V and J genes are TRBV2 and TRBJ2-2; 8 nucleotides agree with TRBD2. V was clipped by 5 bases and J by 2 bases; unmatched bases: 4. The CDR3 loop spans 15 amino acids. CDR1 is SNHLY, CDR2 FYNNEI, per germline. The CDR3 sequence is CASSKSGGNTGELFF. The CDR3 DNA reads as TGTGCCAGCAGTAAGAGCGGGGGAAACACCGGGGAGCTGTTTTTT.

This chain connects TRBV30 to TRBJ1-4; 7 bases fit TRBD1. The germline V gene has CDR1 GTSNPN and CDR2 SVGIG (reference sequence). This CDR3 region has 13 residues. V gave up 2 bases and J gave up 8 bases; unmatched junction bases: 5. The CDR3 sequence: CAWSRQGGEKLFF. For the CDR3, the DNA is TGTGCCTGGAGTCGACAGGGAGGGGAAAAACTGTTTTTT.

This chain joins TRBV29-1 and TRBJ2-7; D is possibly TRBD2 (6 bases). The CDR3 has 13 residues. Germline CDR1 SQVTM, CDR2 ANQGSEA. V was cut by 4 bases and J by 8 bases, with 18 bases left in between. This CDR3 reads CSVGSGDHGQQYF. The DNA of the CDR3 is TGCAGCGTTGGTAGCGGCGATCACGGGCAGCAGTACTTC.

This clone was observed a few times. V usage is TRBV19 and J usage is TRBJ1-6; a possible D gene is TRBD1 (6 bases). Trimming left V 9 bases short and J 0 bases short, with 15 bases between. This CDR3 is built from 16 residues. Germline V CDR1 and CDR2: LNHDA, SQIVND (reference sequence). The CDR3 DNA reads as TGTGCCAGCAAAGGACAGCTTAGCTCCTATAATTCACCCCTCCACTTT. Translating gives CASKGQLSSYNSPLHF.

The chain joins TRBV19 to TRBJ1-6; D gene unclear. Germline CDR1 reads LNHDA; CDR2 reads SQIVND (reference sequence). This CDR3 contains 14 residues. The V gene lost 5 bases and the J gene lost 10 bases, with 15 bases spanning the gap. CDR3 nucleotides: TGTGCCAGTAGTGTCGGGCAGCTGCGCTCACCCCTCCACTTT. Translated, it gives CASSVGQLRSPLHF. The whole variable domain, filled in from reference TRBV19 and TRBJ1-6, reads DGGITQSPKYLFRKEGQNVTLSCEQNLNHDAMYWYRQDPGQGLRLIYYSQIVNDFQKGDIAEGYSVSREKKESFPLTVTSAQKNPTAFYLCASSVGQLRSPLHFGNGTRLTVT.

V usage is TRBV2 and J usage is TRBJ2-3; TRBD2 aligns across 8 bases. Germline V gene data show CDR1 as SNHLY and CDR2 as FYNNEI. V was pared by 6 bases and J by 1 base, with 6 bases of the junction left unmatched. The CDR3 runs 15 residues. CDR3 in amino acids: CASRREAGGTDTQYF. DNA for the CDR3: TGTGCCAGCAGAAGGGAAGCGGGGGGCACAGATACGCAGTATTTT.

The chain combines TRBV6-5 with TRBJ1-6, with D tentatively TRBD1 (6 bases). The CDR3 contains 14 residues. Germline V CDR1 and CDR2: MNHEY, SVGAGI. The V end lost 6 bases, the J end lost 7 bases, and 13 bases lay between the germline ends. The CDR3 DNA reads as TGTGCCAGCAGCCTCGGAAGGGGGAATTCACCCCTCCACTTT. It yields the protein CASSLGRGNSPLHF.

The V call is TRBV27, the J call TRBJ2-1; D is tentatively TRBD1 or TRBD2 (5 bases each). The CDR3 loop spans 16 amino acids. CDR1 is MNHEY and CDR2 is SMNVEV in the germline V gene (reference sequence). The V and J ends lost 6 bases and 0 bases respectively, with 15 bases between them. Here the CDR3 DNA reads TGTGCCAGCAGCCCTTCCGTGGGGGACTCCTACAATGAGCAGTTCTTC. It is translated as CASSPSVGDSYNEQFF.

The chain has TRBV5-1 and TRBJ2-6; D may be TRBD2 (6 bases). The CDR3 runs 17 residues. Germline lookup yields CDR1 SGHRS and CDR2 YFSETQ. Trimming removed 3 bases at V and 4 bases at J, with 17 bases between. CDR3 bases: TGCGCCAGCAGCTCCCTTCTCGGGGGATCGGGGGCCAACGTCCTGACTTTC. Protein product: CASSSLLGGSGANVLTF. The full variable domain, its missing parts supplied by reference TRBV5-1 and TRBJ2-6, is KAGVTQTPRYLIKTRGQQVTLSCSPISGHRSVSWYQQTPGQGLQFLFEYFSETQRNKGNFPGRFSGRQFSNSRSEMNVSTLELGDSALYLCASSSLLGGSGANVLTFGAGSRLTVL.

The chain recombines TRBV19 with TRBJ1-5, with 8 bases lining up with TRBD1. The length of the CDR3 is 15 residues. CDR1 and CDR2 (germline): LNHDA, SQIVND (reference sequence). V was pared by 7 bases and J by 3 bases, with 8 bases of the junction left unmatched. DNA of the CDR3: TGTGCCAGTACCCCGGCACAGGGGGTCAATCAGCCCCAGCATTTT. Amino acids: CASTPAQGVNQPQHF.

The chain couples TRBV6-1 to TRBJ1-2; D gene ambiguous. From germline, CDR1 is MNHNS and CDR2 SASEGT. Trimming left V 1 base short and J 2 bases short, with 8 bases between. The CDR3 extends over 14 amino acids. The CDR3 DNA reads TGTGCCAGCAGTGAAGTTTTAGAGAACTATGGCTACACCTTC. Protein product: CASSEVLENYGYTF.

This clone was detected only once. The chain carries TRBV29-1 and TRBJ2-3; 11 bases map to TRBD1. Germline CDR1 is SQVTM and CDR2 is ANQGSEA. There are 14 residues in the CDR3. The junction had 2 bases not matched to a gene; V was cut back by 3 bases and J by 3 bases. In DNA form, the CDR3 reads TGCAGCGTTGAGGGACAGGGGGTTACAGATACGCAGTATTTT. It yields the protein CSVEGQGVTDTQYF.

The V gene is TRBV2, the J gene TRBJ2-5; 7 bases align to TRBD2. From germline, CDR1 is SNHLY and CDR2 FYNNEI. V shed 3 bases, J shed 3 bases, and the junction held 10 bases outside the gene matches. The CDR3 loop spans 16 amino acids. The chain's CDR3 is CASSEELGGGKETQYF. The CDR3 DNA sequence: TGTGCCAGCAGTGAGGAGCTGGGCGGGGGAAAAGAGACCCAGTACTTC.